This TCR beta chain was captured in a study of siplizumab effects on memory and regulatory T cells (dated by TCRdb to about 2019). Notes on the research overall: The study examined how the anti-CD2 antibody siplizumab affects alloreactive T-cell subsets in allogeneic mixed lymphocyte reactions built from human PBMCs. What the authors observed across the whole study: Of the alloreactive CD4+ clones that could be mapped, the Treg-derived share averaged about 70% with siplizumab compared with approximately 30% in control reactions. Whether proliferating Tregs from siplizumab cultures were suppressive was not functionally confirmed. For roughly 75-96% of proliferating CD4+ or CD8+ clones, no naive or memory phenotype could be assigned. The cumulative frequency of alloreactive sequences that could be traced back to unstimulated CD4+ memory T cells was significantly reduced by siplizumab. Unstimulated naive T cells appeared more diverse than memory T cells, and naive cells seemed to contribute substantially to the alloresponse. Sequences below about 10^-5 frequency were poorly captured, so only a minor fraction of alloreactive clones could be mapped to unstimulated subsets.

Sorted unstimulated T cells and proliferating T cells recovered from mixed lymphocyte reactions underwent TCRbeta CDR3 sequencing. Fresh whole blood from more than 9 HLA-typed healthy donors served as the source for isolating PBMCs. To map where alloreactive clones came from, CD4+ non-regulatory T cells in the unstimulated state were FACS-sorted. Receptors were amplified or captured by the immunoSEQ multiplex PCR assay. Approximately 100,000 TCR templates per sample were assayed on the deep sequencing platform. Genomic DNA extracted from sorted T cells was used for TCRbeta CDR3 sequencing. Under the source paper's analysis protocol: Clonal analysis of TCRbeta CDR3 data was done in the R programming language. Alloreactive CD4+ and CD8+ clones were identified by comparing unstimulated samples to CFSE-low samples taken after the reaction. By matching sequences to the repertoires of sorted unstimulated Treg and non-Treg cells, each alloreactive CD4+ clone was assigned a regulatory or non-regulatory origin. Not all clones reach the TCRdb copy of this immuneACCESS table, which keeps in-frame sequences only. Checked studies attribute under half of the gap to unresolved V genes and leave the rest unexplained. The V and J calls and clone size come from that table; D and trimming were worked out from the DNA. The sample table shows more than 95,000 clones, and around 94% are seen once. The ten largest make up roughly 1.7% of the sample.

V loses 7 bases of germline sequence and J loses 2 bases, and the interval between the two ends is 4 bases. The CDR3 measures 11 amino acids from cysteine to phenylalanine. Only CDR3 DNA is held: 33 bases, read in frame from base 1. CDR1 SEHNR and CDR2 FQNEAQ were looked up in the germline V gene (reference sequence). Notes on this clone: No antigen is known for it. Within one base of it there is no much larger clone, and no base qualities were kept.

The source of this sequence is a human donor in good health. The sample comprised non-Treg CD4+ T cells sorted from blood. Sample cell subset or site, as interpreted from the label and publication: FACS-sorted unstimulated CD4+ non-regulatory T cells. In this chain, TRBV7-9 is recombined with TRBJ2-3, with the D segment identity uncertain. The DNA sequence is TGTGCCAGCACCCCCACAGATACGCAGTATTTT. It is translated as CASTPTDTQYF.